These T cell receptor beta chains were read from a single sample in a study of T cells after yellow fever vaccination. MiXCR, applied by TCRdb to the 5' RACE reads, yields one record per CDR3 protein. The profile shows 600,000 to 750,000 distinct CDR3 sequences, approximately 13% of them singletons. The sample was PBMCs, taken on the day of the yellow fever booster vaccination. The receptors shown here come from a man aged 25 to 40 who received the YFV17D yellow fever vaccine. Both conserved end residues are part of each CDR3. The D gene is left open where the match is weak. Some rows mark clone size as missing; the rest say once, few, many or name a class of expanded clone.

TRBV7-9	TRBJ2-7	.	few	CASSPGRGRPKPYEQYF	TGTGCCAGCAGCCCAGGGAGGGGGCGCCCCAAGCCCTACGAGCAGTACTTC
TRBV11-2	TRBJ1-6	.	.	CASIRARGGSPLHF	TGTGCCAGCATAAGGGCCAGGGGTGGATCACCCCTCCACTTT
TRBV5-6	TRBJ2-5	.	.	CASSNEQGYETQYF	TGTGCCAGCAGCAATGAACAGGGATATGAGACCCAGTACTTC
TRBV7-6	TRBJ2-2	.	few	CASSPLHGELFF	TGTGCCAGCAGCCCCCTCCACGGGGAGCTGTTTTTT
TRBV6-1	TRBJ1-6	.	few	CASRGGLDSPLHF	TGTGCCAGCAGGGGGGGTCTCGATTCACCCCTCCACTTT
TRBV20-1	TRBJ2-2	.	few	CSARDPNTGELFF	TGCAGTGCTAGAGATCCTAACACCGGGGAGCTGTTTTTT
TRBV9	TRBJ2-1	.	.	CASTNQGASDNEQFF	TGTGCCAGTACCAACCAGGGAGCGTCCGACAATGAGCAGTTCTTC
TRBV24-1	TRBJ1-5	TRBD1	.	CATSDQTGDFQPQHF	TGTGCCACCAGTGATCAGACAGGGGACTTCCAGCCCCAGCATTTT
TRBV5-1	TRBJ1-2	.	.	CASSLAGDTIYGYTF	TGCGCCAGCAGCTTGGCCGGGGACACGATCTATGGCTACACCTTC
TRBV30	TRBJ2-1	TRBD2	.	CAWSVLGAGVSYNEQFF	TGTGCCTGGAGTGTACTTGGGGCGGGAGTATCGTACAATGAGCAGTTCTTC
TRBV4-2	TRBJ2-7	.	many	CASGGTTHEQYF	TGTGCCAGCGGGGGGACCACCCACGAGCAGTACTTC
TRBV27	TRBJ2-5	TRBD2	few	CASSLWSSGTEETQYF	TGTGCCAGCAGTTTATGGTCTAGCGGGACGGAAGAGACCCAGTACTTC
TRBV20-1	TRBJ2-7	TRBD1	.	CSASPPDRGGNEQYF	TGCAGTGCTAGCCCCCCGGACAGGGGAGGAAACGAGCAGTACTTC
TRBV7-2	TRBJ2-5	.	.	CASRLGFETLYF	TGTGCCAGCAGGCTAGGGTTTGAGACCCTGTACTTC
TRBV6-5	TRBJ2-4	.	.	CASSYTAGMAKNIQYF	TGTGCCAGCAGTTACACGGCGGGGATGGCCAAAAACATTCAGTACTTC
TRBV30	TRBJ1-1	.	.	CAWSVGGYAEAFF	TGTGCCTGGAGTGTTGGGGGTTACGCTGAAGCTTTCTTT
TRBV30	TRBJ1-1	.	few	CACSGTEAFF	TGTGCCTGTTCCGGGACAGAAGCTTTCTTT
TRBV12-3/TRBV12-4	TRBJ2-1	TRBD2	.	CASSLVRAGTSKYNEQFF	TGTGCCAGCAGTTTAGTTAGGGCTGGGACTAGCAAATACAATGAGCAGTTCTTC
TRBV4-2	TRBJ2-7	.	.	CASSQDKGVYEQYF	TGTGCCAGCAGCCAAGATAAGGGGGTCTACGAGCAGTACTTC
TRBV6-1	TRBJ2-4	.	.	CASTYGALAKNIQYF	TGTGCCAGCACCTACGGGGCCCTAGCCAAAAACATTCAGTACTTC
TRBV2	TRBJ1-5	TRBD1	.	CASSNTGGFQPQHF	TGTGCCAGCAGTAATACAGGGGGCTTTCAGCCCCAGCATTTT
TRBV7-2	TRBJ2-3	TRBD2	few	CASSLLGSGNTDTQYF	TGTGCCAGCAGCTTACTCGGTAGCGGGAACACAGATACGCAGTATTTT
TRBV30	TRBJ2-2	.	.	CASSTLTGELFF	TGTGCCTCCTCGACCCTCACCGGGGAGCTGTTTTTT
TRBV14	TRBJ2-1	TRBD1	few	CASSQTGVGDNEQFF	TGTGCCAGCAGCCAGACAGGGGTCGGGGACAATGAGCAGTTCTTC
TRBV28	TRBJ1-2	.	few	CASSFLGGGYTF	TGTGCCAGCAGTTTTCTCGGGGGTGGCTACACCTTC
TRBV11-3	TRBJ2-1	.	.	CASSLGGVSSEQLF	TGTGCCAGCAGCTTAGGAGGGGTTTCCAGTGAGCAGCTCTTC
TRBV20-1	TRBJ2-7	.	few	CSARGGSDRLYEQYF	TGCAGTGCTAGAGGAGGGAGCGACAGACTCTACGAGCAGTACTTC
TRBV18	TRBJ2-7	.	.	CASSPYPRGGDEQYF	TGTGCCAGCTCACCCTACCCCAGGGGAGGGGACGAGCAGTACTTC
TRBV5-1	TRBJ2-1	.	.	CASSLASTEYNEQFF	TGCGCCAGCAGCTTGGCCTCGACGGAATACAATGAGCAGTTCTTC
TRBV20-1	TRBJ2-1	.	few	CSASQLYNEQFF	TGCAGTGCTAGCCAGCTCTACAATGAGCAGTTCTTC
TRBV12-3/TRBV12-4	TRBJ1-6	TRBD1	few	CASSRQGMGSPLHF	TGTGCCAGCAGTCGACAGGGGATGGGTTCACCCCTCCACTTT
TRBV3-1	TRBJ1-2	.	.	CASSPGHGYGYTF	TGTGCCAGCAGCCCAGGACACGGCTATGGCTACACCTTC
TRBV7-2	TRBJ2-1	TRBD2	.	CASSSGLAGDTNEQFF	TGTGCCAGCAGCTCCGGGTTAGCGGGAGACACCAATGAGCAGTTCTTC
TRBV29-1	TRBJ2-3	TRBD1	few	CSVLDRVYTDTQYF	TGCAGCGTTCTCGACAGGGTTTATACAGATACGCAGTATTTT
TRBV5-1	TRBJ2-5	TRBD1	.	CASSDDRGGETQYF	TGCGCCAGCAGTGACGACAGGGGGGGAGAGACCCAGTACTTC
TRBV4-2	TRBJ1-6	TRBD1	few	CASSQERTGGKSPLHF	TGTGCCAGCAGCCAAGAGAGGACAGGGGGGAAGTCACCCCTCCACTTT
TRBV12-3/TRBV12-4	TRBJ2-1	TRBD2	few	CASSHTSGKQFF	TGTGCCAGCAGTCATACTAGCGGCAAGCAGTTCTTC
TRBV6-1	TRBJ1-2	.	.	CASSLTGTNSGYTF	TGTGCCAGCAGTCTGACAGGAACAAACAGTGGCTACACCTTC
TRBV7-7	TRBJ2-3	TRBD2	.	CASSPGTTIDTQYF	TGTGCCAGCAGCCCCGGGACTACAATTGACACGCAGTATTTT
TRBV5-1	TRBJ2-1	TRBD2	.	CASSLAPTSGRASNEQFF	TGCGCCAGCAGCCTAGCCCCGACTAGCGGGAGGGCCAGCAATGAGCAGTTCTTC
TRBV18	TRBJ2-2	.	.	CASSEDRTNTGELFF	TGTGCCAGCTCAGAAGACAGGACTAACACCGGGGAGCTGTTTTTT
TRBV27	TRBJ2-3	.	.	CASRPTVISTDTQYF	TGTGCCAGCAGACCTACAGTCATTAGCACAGATACGCAGTATTTT
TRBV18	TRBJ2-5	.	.	CASSWREQETQYF	TGTGCCAGCTCATGGAGGGAACAAGAGACCCAGTACTTC
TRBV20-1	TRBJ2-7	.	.	CSATMVEGVSYEQYF	TGCAGTGCTACAATGGTTGAGGGAGTCTCCTACGAGCAGTACTTC
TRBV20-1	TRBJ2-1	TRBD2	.	CSARPLAGGSSYNEQFF	TGCAGTGCTAGACCCCTCGCGGGCGGGAGCTCCTACAATGAGCAGTTCTTC
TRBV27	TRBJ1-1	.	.	CASSLVRGWTEAFF	TGTGCCAGCAGTTTGGTGCGCGGGTGGACTGAAGCTTTCTTT
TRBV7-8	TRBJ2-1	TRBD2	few	CASSPILAGDINEQFF	TGTGCCAGCAGCCCGATTCTAGCGGGGGATATCAATGAGCAGTTCTTC
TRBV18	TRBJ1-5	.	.	CASSPDTGTNQPQHF	TGTGCCAGCTCGCCGGACACCGGGACGAATCAGCCCCAGCATTTT
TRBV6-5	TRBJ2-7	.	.	CASSYTRARRERSYEQYF	TGTGCCAGCAGTTACACCCGGGCGCGCCGGGAGAGGTCCTACGAGCAGTACTTC
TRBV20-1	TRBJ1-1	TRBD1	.	CSSGTGNTEAFF	TGCAGTAGCGGGACAGGGAACACTGAAGCTTTCTTT
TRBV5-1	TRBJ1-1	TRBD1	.	CASNGQGAEAFF	TGCGCCAGCAACGGACAGGGGGCTGAAGCTTTCTTT
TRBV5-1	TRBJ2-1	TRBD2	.	CASSALAGGSLNEQFF	TGCGCCAGCAGCGCCTTAGCGGGAGGATCCCTCAATGAGCAGTTCTTC
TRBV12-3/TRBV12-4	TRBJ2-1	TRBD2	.	CASSPLSSGSSDEQFF	TGTGCCAGCAGTCCCCTTAGTAGCGGGAGTAGCGATGAGCAGTTCTTC
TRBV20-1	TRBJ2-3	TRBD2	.	CSARVTGLASSDTQYF	TGCAGTGCTAGAGTTACCGGACTAGCTTCGTCAGATACGCAGTATTTT
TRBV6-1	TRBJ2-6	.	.	CASSRVGRTALTGANVLTF	TGTGCCAGCAGTCGGGTCGGGAGAACCGCTCTTACTGGGGCCAACGTCCTGACTTTC
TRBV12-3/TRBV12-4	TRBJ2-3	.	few	CASSFAGGGSTDTQYF	TGTGCCAGCAGTTTTGCAGGGGGGGGAAGCACAGATACGCAGTATTTT
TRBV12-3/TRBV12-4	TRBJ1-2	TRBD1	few	CASKPTGGYGYTF	TGTGCCAGCAAACCGACAGGGGGCTATGGCTACACCTTC